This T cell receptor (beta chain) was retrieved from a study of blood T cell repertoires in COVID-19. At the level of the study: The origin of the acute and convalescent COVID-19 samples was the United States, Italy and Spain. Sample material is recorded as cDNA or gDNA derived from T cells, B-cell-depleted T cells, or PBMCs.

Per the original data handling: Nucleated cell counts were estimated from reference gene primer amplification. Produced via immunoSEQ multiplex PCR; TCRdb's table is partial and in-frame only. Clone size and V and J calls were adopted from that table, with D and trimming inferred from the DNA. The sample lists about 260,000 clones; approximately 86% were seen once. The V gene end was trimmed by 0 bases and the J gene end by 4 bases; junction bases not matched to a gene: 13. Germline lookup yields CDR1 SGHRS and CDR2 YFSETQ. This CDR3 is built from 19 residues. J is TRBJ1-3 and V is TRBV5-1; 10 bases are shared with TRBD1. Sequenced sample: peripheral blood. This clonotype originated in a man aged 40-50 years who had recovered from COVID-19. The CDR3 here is CASSLDALNRDRGGNTIYF. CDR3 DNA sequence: TGCGCCAGCAGCTTGGATGCTCTAAACCGGGACAGGGGCGGAAACACCATATATTTT.